The TCR beta chain under discussion was sequenced for a study of CD8 T cells in Susac syndrome. General study findings and limits: The authors acknowledged that the study's TCR sequencing and HLA analysis involved relatively few individuals.

As regards this clonotype: The target antigen is unknown.

Sequencing of TCR beta was performed on blood CD8+ T cells and on blood CD4+ T cells. Negative isolation yielded CD8+ and CD4+ T cells; FACS enriched TEMRA cells. An amount of RNA that ranged from roughly 0.5 to 1 ug was reverse transcribed with random hexamers. A multiplex approach, immunoSEQ multiplex PCR, amplified TCR beta CDR3 across 54 Vbeta and 13 Jbeta. TCRdb analysed the immunoSEQ multiplex PCR reads with MiXCR anew, one entry per CDR3 protein. Altogether approximately 170,000 distinct CDR3 sequences are present, about 90% being singletons, with the ten largest covering 0.065% to 0.1%. The CDR3 is made up of 16 amino acids. Trimming took 0 bases from V and 0 from J; bases not matched to a gene: 3. Germline V gene sequence: CDR1 SGHTA, CDR2 FQGTGA.

The TCR was taken from a human donor in good health. The genes are TRBV7-3 and TRBJ2-3; TRBD2 matches at 7 bases. Sequencing was performed on CD4+ T cells from PBMCs. CDR3 nucleotide sequence: TGTGCCAGCAGCTTAACGATTAGCGGGAGCACAGATACGCAGTATTTT. Its translation: CASSLTISGSTDTQYF.